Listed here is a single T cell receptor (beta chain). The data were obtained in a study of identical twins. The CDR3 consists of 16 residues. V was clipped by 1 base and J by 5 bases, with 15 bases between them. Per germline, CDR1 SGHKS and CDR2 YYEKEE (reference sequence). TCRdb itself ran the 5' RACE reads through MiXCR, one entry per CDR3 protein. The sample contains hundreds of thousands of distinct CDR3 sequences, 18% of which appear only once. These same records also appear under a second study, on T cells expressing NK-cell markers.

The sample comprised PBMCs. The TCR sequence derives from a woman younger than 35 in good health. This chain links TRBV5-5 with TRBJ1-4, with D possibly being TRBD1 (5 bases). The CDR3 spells CASSLNTGRNNEKLFF. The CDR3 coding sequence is TGTGCCAGCAGCTTGAATACAGGACGGAACAATGAAAAACTGTTTTTT.